This T cell receptor (beta chain) was captured by sequencing in a study of blood T cells in healthy people across ages (dated by TCRdb to 2015 to 2017). At the level of the whole study: In model experiments, template switching captured roughly one uniquely barcoded TCR beta cDNA molecule for every two T cells. Using deep sequencing normalized with unique cDNA molecular identifiers, the study measured how TCR beta repertoire diversity changes with age. Donors were grouped into four age groups: young (average 16 years), middle-aged (approximately 41), aged (about 60) and long-lived (just over 80). To avoid experimental bias, donors of different ages were randomly spread across the sequencing lanes. Using the same blood draw, the study looked at two additional independent replicas of 1 million unique cDNA reads for two donors, one aged 18 to 30 and the other aged 80 or older. Study-level results and caveats: Estimates of total diversity based on one million sequenced T cells were considered lower bounds and underestimates. As age increased, observed TCR beta diversity per million T cells dropped in a roughly linear way, and a significant reduction was already evident by age 40. Compared with the aged group, more naive CD4+ T cells, fewer expanded clones and increased TCR diversity were shown by the long-lived group, suggesting age selection. Since profiling was done on bulk unsorted PBMCs, naive and antigen-experienced compartments could not be conclusively compared. Because the CMV infection status of the donors was unknown, age-related changes in expanded clonotypes may potentially have been confounded. The percentage of naive T cells measured by flow cytometry correlated strongly with observed TCR beta diversity.

Donors were around 37 systemically healthy Caucasian individuals from Russia aged roughly 6 to 100 years. Ten milliliters of peripheral blood were drawn from each donor into EDTA-treated Vacutainer tubes. Ficoll-Paque density-gradient centrifugation was used to isolate PBMCs, with at least 6 million obtained per sample. Trizol reagent was used to extract total RNA from the PBMCs, yielding at least 5.5 micrograms per sample. For every donor, an aliquot of PBMCs went through flow cytometry to measure the percentages of naive CD45RAhigh/CD27high T cells. This clonotype was counted a few times. It lacks a known antigen. No base quality values were provided; no much bigger clone lies one nucleotide off. The library was prepared using 5' RACE. The sample was run on an Illumina HiSeq 2500. A second PCR of about 7 to 12 cycles was run with a J-beta primer mix and a sample-barcoded 5' primer. Each TCR beta cDNA molecule received a unique molecular identifier from a template-switch 5' adaptor carrying 12 random nucleotides. At least 3 million CDR3-containing paired-end reads were obtained from each sample. First-strand cDNA was synthesized from all RNA with the Mint cDNA synthesis kit, primed by a TRBC-specific oligonucleotide. After uracil-DNA glycosylase treatment, a first 18-cycle PCR used universal primers M1SS and BC2_uni_R on all cDNA. Per the original workflow: For normalization, 1 million high-quality reads were randomly selected from each sample, with every read carrying a distinct molecular identifier. Reads sharing molecular identifiers were discarded rather than binned into consensus sequences. CDR3 identification, clonotype clustering and error correction used MiTCR with a Q25 quality threshold and the strictest error-elimination algorithm. A nonparametric unseen species model with Euler transformation was used to estimate lower-bound total TCR beta diversity. TCRdb ran its own pipeline on the public reads, namely fastp trimming at Q25 and MiXCR clone calling, and kept in-frame beta chains. Each CDR3 protein appears once, grouped with its most common genes and DNA. The authors' filters were not applied to this entry. In all, the sample holds about 640,000 distinct CDR3 sequences, and around 54% of those were seen once. Roughly 34% of the sample is in the top ten clones.

According to the germline V gene, CDR1 reads SGHDN and CDR2 reads FVKESK. Trimming at the junction amounts to 1 base on V and 1 base on J, and the germline ends lie 5 bases apart. Measured from the cysteine to the phenylalanine, the CDR3 is 15 residues long. This entry keeps only the CDR3 DNA: 45 bases, framed from base 1. This TCR derives from a man in his 60s in good health. The chain is made from TRBV14 and TRBJ2-6; the D gene cannot be resolved reliably. Sequences were obtained from blood. Read as DNA, the sequence is TGTGCCAGCAGCCAAGCCTTATCTGGGGCCAACGTCCTGACTTTC. It encodes CASSQALSGANVLTF.